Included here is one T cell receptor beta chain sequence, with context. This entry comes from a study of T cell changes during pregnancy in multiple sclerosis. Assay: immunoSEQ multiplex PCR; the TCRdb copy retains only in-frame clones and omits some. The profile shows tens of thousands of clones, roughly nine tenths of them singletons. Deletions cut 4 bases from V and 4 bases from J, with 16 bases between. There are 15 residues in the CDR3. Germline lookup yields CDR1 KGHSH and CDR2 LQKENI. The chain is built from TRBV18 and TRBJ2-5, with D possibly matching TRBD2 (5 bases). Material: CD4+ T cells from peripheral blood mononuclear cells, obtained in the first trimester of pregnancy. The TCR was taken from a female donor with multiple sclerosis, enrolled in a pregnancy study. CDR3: CASSLRTVGGETQYF. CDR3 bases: TGTGCCAGCTCACTAAGGACGGTAGGAGGAGAGACCCAGTACTTC.